The 20 T cell receptor beta chains below all came from one sample that was sequenced in a study of identifying expanded T cells in peripheral blood. Profiled with immunoSEQ multiplex PCR; TCRdb holds only in-frame clones, not every one. The sample records about 100,000 clones, approximately 88% being singletons. Sequenced sample: blood. These receptors were taken from a person aged 18-70 years in good health.

The chain combines TRBV10-3 with TRBJ1-4, with 7 bases aligning to TRBD1. Germline lookup yields CDR1 ENHRY and CDR2 SYGVKD. J gave up 8 bases and V 6 bases, and 6 bases lay outside the gene matches. The CDR3 extends over 13 amino acids. The CDR3 DNA follows: TGTGCCATCAGGGGCGGGACAGAGGAAAAACTGTTTTTT. Protein sequence: CAIRGGTEEKLFF.

The chain employs TRBV7-9 and TRBJ2-1; 7 positions agree with TRBD2. CDR1 is SEHNR and CDR2 is FQNEAQ in the germline V gene (reference sequence). J gave up 2 bases and V 2 bases, and 6 bases lay outside the gene matches. This CDR3 region has 16 residues. The CDR3, as DNA: TGTGCCAGCAGCTTACTTGAAAGCGGGGCCTACAATGAGCAGTTCTTC. This gives the protein CASSLLESGAYNEQFF.

This rearrangement joins TRBV20-1 to TRBJ2-3; D remains ambiguous. Germline V gene lookup returns CDR1 DFQATT and CDR2 SNEGSKA (reference sequence). The CDR3 has 11 residues. Trimming removed 1 base at V and 2 bases at J, with 1 base between. This chain's CDR3 is CSARATDTQYF. The CDR3 region has the DNA TGCAGTGCTAGAGCCACAGATACGCAGTATTTT.

This rearrangement joins TRBV7-3 to TRBJ1-2; the D is unclear. The CDR3 has 12 residues. V gave up 5 bases and J gave up 7 bases, with 11 bases separating them. Per the germline V gene, CDR1 is SGHTA and CDR2 is FQGTGA. The CDR3 sequence: CASSENGIGYTF. In DNA form, the CDR3 reads TGTGCCAGCAGCGAAAACGGTATTGGCTACACCTTC.

The CDR3 DNA is TGTGCCAGCAGTGAATTGGGGACGCGACGGACCTATAATTCACCCCTCCACTTT. Translating gives CASSELGTRRTYNSPLHF. The rearrangement links TRBV2 to TRBJ1-6; a possible D gene is TRBD1 (5 bases). The CDR3 has 18 amino acids. CDR1 and CDR2 (germline): SNHLY, FYNNEI. The ends were cut back, 2 bases at V and 2 bases at J, with 16 bases in the middle.

The CDR3 nucleotides are TGTGCCACCAGCAGAGATATTATGGCGGAGGACAGACTTGACTATGGCTACACCTTC. Residues: CATSRDIMAEDRLDYGYTF. J is TRBJ1-2 and V is TRBV15, with D perhaps matching TRBD1 (6 bases). The germline V gene encodes CDR1 LNHNV and CDR2 YYDKDF (reference sequence). V was pared by 0 bases and J by 3 bases, with 23 bases between. The CDR3 has 19 residues.

CDR3 sequence (DNA): TGCGCCAGCAGCCAAACAACGCTTCCAGGGGCGCAGTATTTT. It specifies CASSQTTLPGAQYF. V usage is TRBV4-1 and J usage is TRBJ2-3; possible D gene TRBD1, 6 bases. The V end was cut by 2 bases, the J end by 10 bases, with 16 bases between. Germline V gene sequence: CDR1 MGHRA, CDR2 YSYEKL. The CDR3 totals 14 residues.

DNA for the CDR3: TGTGCCAGCAGAGGGGGGGGGATTGACTACAATGAGCAGTTCTTC. Its translation is CASRGGGIDYNEQFF. The chain is built from TRBV11-2 and TRBJ2-1, with a possible D match to TRBD2 (7 bases). CDR1 is SGHAT, CDR2 FQNNGV, per germline. The CDR3 extends over 15 amino acids. V was trimmed by 6 bases and J by 3 bases, leaving 15 bases between them.

The chain couples TRBV2 to TRBJ1-3; D not certain. Trimming stripped 4 bases from V and 0 bases from J, with 13 bases between. The CDR3 contains 16 residues. The germline gives CDR1 SNHLY, CDR2 FYNNEI. Written as DNA, the CDR3 is TGTGCCAGCAGTGTCTCAGGTAGAGACTCTGGAAACACCATATATTTT. It is translated as CASSVSGRDSGNTIYF.

The chain combines TRBV7-2 with TRBJ2-3; TRBD1 matches 7 bases. CDR1 and CDR2 from the germline V gene are SGHTA and FQGNSA. V trimming: 1 base; J trimming: 1 base; junction bases outside the gene matches: 8. The CDR3 extends over 17 amino acids. CDR3 region: CASSLVLGDRGTDTQYF. DNA of the CDR3: TGTGCCAGCAGCTTAGTTCTTGGGGACAGAGGCACAGATACGCAGTATTTT. The full variable domain, with the rest looked up from reference TRBV7-2 and TRBJ2-3, is GAGVSQSPSNKVTEKGKDVELRCDPISGHTALYWYRQSLGQGLEFLIYFQGNSAPDKSGLPSDRFSAERTGGSVSTLTIQRTQQEDSAVYLCASSLVLGDRGTDTQYFGPGTRLTVL.

In its sample, this clone was seen once. The chain uses TRBV7-3 and TRBJ2-1; D is unresolved. Deletions cut 1 base from V and 6 bases from J, with 13 bases between. The CDR3 runs to 15 residues. CDR1 is SGHTA and CDR2 is FQGTGA in the germline V gene. CDR3: CASSLNGRRLNEQFF. CDR3 in DNA: TGTGCCAGCAGCTTAAATGGCAGGCGCCTCAATGAGCAGTTCTTC.

This chain joins TRBV27 and TRBJ2-2; perhaps D is TRBD1 or TRBD2 (5 bases each). The germline CDR1 and CDR2 sequences are MNHEY and SMNVEV (reference sequence). The CDR3 spans 16 residues. V was cut by 6 bases and J by 5 bases, with 19 bases left in between. In nucleotides, the CDR3 is TGTGCCAGCAGCCCCCGGGGCCACCCGGGAACCGGGGAGCTGTTTTTT. Protein sequence: CASSPRGHPGTGELFF.

The V and J genes are TRBV6-1 and TRBJ2-6; D unresolved. The CDR3 has 16 residues. The germline V gene encodes CDR1 MNHNS and CDR2 SASEGT. The V gene lost 1 base and the J gene lost 0 bases, with 7 bases spanning the gap. The CDR3 DNA sequence: TGTGCCAGCAGTGAAGAAGTAGCCTCTGGGGCCAACGTCCTGACTTTC. Residues: CASSEEVASGANVLTF.

The rearrangement uses TRBV29-1 and TRBJ2-2, with D tentatively TRBD2 (5 bases). The V gene's germline CDR1 is SQVTM and CDR2 ANQGSEA. This CDR3 spans 14 amino acids. Trimming pared 5 bases from V and 4 bases from J, leaving 14 bases between. The CDR3, as DNA: TGCAGCGTTCACCGGGAAGAATCCACCGGGGAGCTGTTTTTT. Its translation: CSVHREESTGELFF.

The chain combines TRBV7-9 with TRBJ2-7; TRBD2 is a possible D gene (6 bases). Deletions cut 3 bases from V and 3 bases from J, with 15 bases between. The germline gives CDR1 SEHNR, CDR2 FQNEAQ (reference sequence). The CDR3 consists of 15 residues. CDR3 in amino acids: CASSFLQGGHYEQYF. CDR3 nucleotide sequence: TGTGCCAGCAGCTTCCTCCAGGGAGGTCACTACGAGCAGTACTTC.

The V call is TRBV9, the J call TRBJ2-7; TRBD2 agrees at 7 bases. This CDR3 is built from 17 residues. V lost 3 bases to trimming and J lost 0 bases; unmatched junction nucleotides: 12. Looked up from germline, CDR1 is SGDLS and CDR2 is YYNGEE. The CDR3 DNA reads TGTGCCAGCAGCGCGATTGGGGAAATAGCGGGCTCCTACGAGCAGTACTTC. It codes for CASSAIGEIAGSYEQYF.

V is TRBV27 and J is TRBJ2-2; tentatively, D is TRBD1 or TRBD2 (5 bases each). Germline CDR1 reads MNHEY; CDR2 reads SMNVEV (reference sequence). Trimming cost V 1 base and J 5 bases, with 11 bases left between them. The CDR3 has 15 residues. CDR3 DNA sequence: TGTGCCAGCAGTTTATGGGGACGGTGGACCGGGGAGCTGTTTTTT. Encoded protein: CASSLWGRWTGELFF.

J is TRBJ1-5 and V is TRBV6-1; D remains ambiguous. CDR3 length equals 13 residues. Trimming took off 5 bases at V and 5 bases at J, with 10 bases between the two ends. Germline CDR1 reads MNHNS; CDR2 reads SASEGT. DNA of the CDR3: TGTGCCAGCAGTTTGACCGGTTATCAGCCCCAGCATTTT. It encodes CASSLTGYQPQHF.

The genes are TRBV9 and TRBJ2-2; D perhaps matches TRBD1 (6 bases). Germline V gene sequence: CDR1 SGDLS, CDR2 YYNGEE. V was pared by 0 bases and J by 5 bases, with 11 bases between. CDR3 length: 15 residues. The DNA for the CDR3 is TGTGCCAGCAGCGTAGCAAGCAGGGGAACCGGGGAGCTGTTTTTT. This encodes CASSVASRGTGELFF.

V is TRBV19 and J is TRBJ1-1, with a possible D match to TRBD1 (6 bases). This CDR3 comprises 16 residues. V lost 4 bases and J 8 bases, leaving 23 bases between the germline ends. CDR1 LNHDA and CDR2 SQIVND come from the germline V gene (reference sequence). The CDR3 nucleotides are TGTGCCAGTAGTACTTCTGGGGGGGCCCCATTGTTAGAAGCTTTCTTT. Protein sequence: CASSTSGGAPLLEAFF.